The 26 T cell receptor beta chains listed next were all sequenced from one sample in a study of blood T cell repertoires in COVID-19. The protocol was immunoSEQ multiplex PCR, while the TCRdb copy is restricted to in-frame clones and leaves out a portion. The sample contains around 30,000 clones, approximately 80% of which appear only once. Sequenced: peripheral blood. Receptors originate from a human donor in a cohort sampled during active COVID-19.

This CDR3 reads CASSTGTGIGSGANVLTF. The CDR3 DNA is TGTGCCAGCAGTACCGGGACAGGTATTGGGTCTGGGGCCAACGTCCTGACTTTC. The gene calls are TRBV28 and TRBJ2-6, with 8 bases that match TRBD1. The CDR3 runs 18 residues. J gave up 1 base and V 5 bases, and 10 bases lay outside the gene matches. The germline V gene has CDR1 MDHEN and CDR2 SYDVKM.

CDR3: CASSYGPGGSDTGELFF. The CDR3 DNA is TGTGCCAGCAGTTACGGTCCAGGCGGGAGCGACACCGGGGAGCTGTTTTTT. The chain carries TRBV6-2 or TRBV6-3 and TRBJ2-2, with TRBD2 matching 7 bases. This CDR3 is built from 17 residues. The germline V gene encodes CDR1 MNHEY and CDR2 SVGEGT. With 2 bases clipped from V and 3 bases from J, the junction kept 9 bases outside the gene matches.

The gene calls are TRBV7-6 and TRBJ2-7, with D perhaps matching TRBD2 (5 bases). The CDR3 extends over 16 amino acids. From germline, CDR1 is SGHVS and CDR2 FNYEAQ. Trimming pared 0 bases from V and 7 bases from J, leaving 19 bases between. The CDR3 sequence: CASSLAPRTVPNEQYF. The CDR3 coding sequence is TGTGCCAGCAGCTTAGCGCCCCGGACTGTTCCTAATGAGCAGTACTTC.

This rearrangement joins TRBV12-3 or TRBV12-4 to TRBJ2-7; D is unclear. The V and J ends lost 10 bases and 1 base respectively, with 14 bases between them. The CDR3 is made up of 13 amino acids. Here the CDR3 reads CATQRAESYEQYF. As DNA, the CDR3 is TGTGCCACCCAGCGCGCGGAGTCCTACGAGCAGTACTTC.

The chain couples TRBV10-2 to TRBJ2-7, with D possibly TRBD1 on 5 matching bases. Germline loops: CDR1 WSHSY, CDR2 SAAADI. Trimming removed 4 bases from V and 5 bases from J, with 21 bases in between. The CDR3 has 16 residues. This CDR3 is CASSGVGAHSPNEQYF. DNA for the CDR3: TGCGCCAGCAGTGGCGTTGGGGCCCACTCTCCTAACGAGCAGTACTTC.

This CDR3 reads CASSTPGTDIYEQYF. For the CDR3, the DNA is TGTGCCAGCAGCACCCCCGGGACAGATATCTACGAGCAGTACTTC. The chain recombines TRBV5-6 with TRBJ2-7; 7 nucleotides match TRBD1. Germline V lookup: CDR1 SGHDT, CDR2 YYEEEE. Trimming took 4 bases from V and 3 from J; bases not matched to a gene: 10. The length of the CDR3 is 15 residues.

In this sample, this clone turned up once. This chain uses TRBV6-6 with TRBJ1-4; tentatively, D is TRBD1 (6 bases). The V end lost 4 bases, the J end lost 7 bases, and 10 bases lay between the germline ends. Germline CDR1 reads MNHNY; CDR2 reads SVGAGI (reference sequence). The CDR3 has 13 residues. CDR3: CASSSFRGEKLFF. The CDR3, as DNA: TGTGCCAGCAGTTCTTTCAGGGGTGAAAAACTGTTTTTT.

A single count supports this clone. The rearrangement uses TRBV29-1 and TRBJ1-2, with a possible D match to TRBD1 (6 bases). Germline V gives CDR1 SQVTM, CDR2 ANQGSEA. The CDR3 length is 12 residues. V gave up 7 bases and J gave up 8 bases, with 17 bases separating them. DNA of the CDR3: TGCAGCGCCCCCACCCCAGGGGACGGCTACACCTTC. Its translation is CSAPTPGDGYTF.

This chain connects TRBV15 to TRBJ2-3, with D maybe TRBD1 (6 bases). Germline loops: CDR1 LNHNV, CDR2 YYDKDF (reference sequence). Trimming left V 4 bases short and J 4 bases short, with 9 bases between. The CDR3 runs 13 residues. CDR3 in DNA: TGTGCCACCAGCAACAGGGCCCCAGATACGCAGTATTTT. Translating gives CATSNRAPDTQYF. Full variable domain (outside the CDR3, taken from reference TRBV15 and TRBJ2-3): DAMVIQNPRYQVTQFGKPVTLSCSQTLNHNVMYWYQQKSSQAPKLLFHYYDKDFNNEADTPDNFQSRRPNTSFCFLDIRSPGLGDTAMYLCATSNRAPDTQYFGPGTRLTVL.

The V call is TRBV28, the J call TRBJ1-4; no definite D call. The CDR3 is 13 amino acids. Looked up from germline, CDR1 is MDHEN and CDR2 is SYDVKM. Trimming left V 8 bases short and J 0 bases short, with 7 bases between. Here the CDR3 reads CASAPATNEKLFF. The CDR3 DNA reads TGTGCCAGCGCGCCGGCAACTAATGAAAAACTGTTTTTT.

This clone was seen a handful of times. This same CDR3 is encoded by further DNA sequences in the sample. The V and J genes are TRBV20-1 and TRBJ2-7, with D maybe TRBD2 (5 bases). V shed 2 bases and J shed 7 bases, with 9 bases lying between them. The CDR3 is 11 amino acids. Germline V CDR1 and CDR2: DFQATT, SNEGSKA (reference sequence). CDR3 amino acids: CSARSGFEQYF. CDR3 in DNA: TGCAGTGCTAGAAGCGGTTTTGAGCAGTACTTC.

V and J are TRBV6-5 and TRBJ2-1; D possibly corresponds to TRBD2 (6 bases). Trimming took 6 bases from V and 7 from J, leaving 10 bases between them. The length of the CDR3 is 12 residues. Germline values: CDR1 MNHEY, CDR2 SVGAGI. CDR3 loop: CASSQEGNEQFF. The CDR3 DNA sequence: TGTGCCAGCAGCCAGGAGGGGAATGAGCAGTTCTTC.

The chain recombines TRBV3-1 (or the pseudogene TRBV3-2) with TRBJ2-5, with 7 bases that match TRBD1. V was clipped by 3 bases and J by 2 bases; unmatched bases: 6. The CDR3 extends over 15 amino acids. In germline, CDR1 is LGHDT, CDR2 YNNKEL (reference sequence). This chain's CDR3 is CASSHGDRRQETQYF. CDR3 DNA sequence: TGTGCCAGCAGCCACGGGGACAGAAGGCAAGAGACCCAGTACTTC.

V usage is TRBV7-2 and J usage is TRBJ2-5, with 10 bases that match TRBD2. The CDR3 length is 16 residues. The germline gives CDR1 SGHTA, CDR2 FQGNSA. Trimming took 2 bases from V and 7 from J; bases not matched to a gene: 10. The chain's CDR3 is CASSLNRAGGLGTQYF. CDR3 DNA: TGTGCCAGCAGCTTAAATCGAGCGGGAGGGCTGGGGACCCAGTACTTC.

The chain couples TRBV3-1 (or the pseudogene TRBV3-2) to TRBJ2-3; 8 positions agree with TRBD2. The J segment lost 2 bases and the V segment lost 0 bases, leaving 10 bases of the junction unmatched. There are 18 residues in the CDR3. Looked up from germline, CDR1 is LGHDT and CDR2 is YNNKEL (reference sequence). The CDR3 DNA reads TGTGCCAGCAGCCAAGATCAAGTACGCGGGGGGTACACAGATACGCAGTATTTT. This sequence encodes CASSQDQVRGGYTDTQYF.

The chain uses TRBV7-6 and TRBJ2-1; the match to TRBD2 covers 7 bases. The J segment lost 8 bases and the V segment lost 1 base, leaving 11 bases of the junction unmatched. The CDR3 extends over 16 amino acids. In germline, CDR1 is SGHVS, CDR2 FNYEAQ. This CDR3 reads CASSLGGGSTSDEQFF. For the CDR3, the DNA is TGTGCCAGCAGCTTAGGCGGCGGGAGTACCTCCGATGAGCAGTTCTTC.

This clone was seen just once. This chain joins TRBV12-5 and TRBJ2-3; 13 bases line up with TRBD2. J gave up 9 bases and V 2 bases, and 14 bases lay outside the gene matches. Germline lookup yields CDR1 LGHNT and CDR2 FRNRAP. This CDR3 comprises 18 residues. The CDR3 region has the DNA TGTGCTAGTGGTTTGCTACCCCCCACTAGCGGGAGGGCCGGGACGCAGTATTTT. Translating gives CASGLLPPTSGRAGTQYF.

The rearrangement links TRBV6-5 to TRBJ1-4; no clear D. The V gene lost 0 bases and the J gene lost 8 bases, with 16 bases spanning the gap. Germline V gene lookup returns CDR1 MNHEY and CDR2 SVGAGI. CDR3 length: 16 amino acids. In DNA form, the CDR3 reads TGTGCCAGCAGTTACTCGATGGCCGGGAATCCGGAAAAACTGTTTTTT. Protein sequence: CASSYSMAGNPEKLFF.

The rearrangement uses TRBV7-2 and TRBJ1-6; 11 bases fit TRBD1. Germline V gene lookup returns CDR1 SGHTA and CDR2 FQGNSA. Germline trimming cut 5 bases from V and 6 bases from J; bases unmatched to any gene: 9. CDR3 length: 17 amino acids. CDR3 residues: CASSQGTGGALNSPLHF. The CDR3 bases are TGTGCCAGCAGCCAAGGGACAGGGGGGGCCCTTAATTCACCCCTCCACTTT.

The genes are TRBV28 and TRBJ2-2; 10 bases align to TRBD1. This CDR3 has 16 amino acids. V lost 6 bases and J lost 3; bases outside the gene matches: 7. Germline V gene data show CDR1 as MDHEN and CDR2 as SYDVKM. CDR3 DNA: TGTGCCAGCAGCCTTGACAGGGGGCAATACACCGGGGAGCTGTTTTTT. Translating it yields CASSLDRGQYTGELFF.

V and J are TRBV5-1 and TRBJ2-5, with D tentatively TRBD2 (7 bases). The CDR3 runs 17 residues. Trimming cost V 1 base and J 4 bases, with 20 bases left between them. CDR1 is SGHRS, CDR2 YFSETQ, per germline. The CDR3 loop reads CASSLSAGATPGETQYF. The CDR3 DNA reads TGCGCCAGCAGCTTGTCGGCGGGGGCGACCCCGGGAGAGACCCAGTACTTC.

The V call is TRBV2, the J call TRBJ2-7; 11 bases map to TRBD2. CDR3 length equals 16 residues. V lost 7 bases, J lost 3 bases, and 11 bases stayed unmatched. CDR1 and CDR2 (germline): SNHLY, FYNNEI. The CDR3 sequence is CASTRPSSGGSYEQYF. CDR3 bases: TGTGCCAGCACGAGGCCATCTAGCGGGGGGAGCTACGAGCAGTACTTC.

The V and J genes are TRBV24-1 and TRBJ2-7; 8 bases match TRBD1. The germline gives CDR1 KGHDR, CDR2 SFDVKD. Unmatched junction bases numbered 7, after V lost 3 bases and J lost 4 bases. CDR3 length: 15 amino acids. The CDR3 sequence is CATSDPRTGRYEQYF. CDR3 DNA sequence: TGTGCCACCAGTGATCCCCGGACAGGGCGATACGAGCAGTACTTC.

The chain uses TRBV7-2 and TRBJ2-5; D unresolved. The CDR3 has 14 amino acids. CDR1 SGHTA and CDR2 FQGNSA come from the germline V gene. The V end was cut by 3 bases, the J end by 5 bases, with 13 bases between. The CDR3 loop reads CASSFSQGGETQYF. CDR3 in DNA: TGTGCCAGCAGCTTCAGTCAAGGCGGTGAGACCCAGTACTTC.

The rearrangement uses TRBV28 and TRBJ2-1; TRBD1 agrees at 12 bases. CDR1 and CDR2 (germline): MDHEN, SYDVKM. V shed 2 bases, J shed 1 base, and the junction held 9 bases outside the gene matches. The length of the CDR3 is 19 residues. CDR3 protein: CASSLLLPGQGASYNEQFF. The CDR3 DNA is TGTGCCAGCAGTTTACTCCTCCCGGGACAGGGGGCTTCCTACAATGAGCAGTTCTTC.

The gene calls are TRBV11-2 and TRBJ1-2; D gene ambiguous. V lost 6 bases, J lost 7 bases, and 15 bases lay in between. Germline loops: CDR1 SGHAT, CDR2 FQNNGV. The CDR3 consists of 13 residues. CDR3 residues: CASSTREGFGYTF. The DNA of the CDR3 is TGTGCCAGCAGTACACGTGAGGGCTTTGGCTACACCTTC.